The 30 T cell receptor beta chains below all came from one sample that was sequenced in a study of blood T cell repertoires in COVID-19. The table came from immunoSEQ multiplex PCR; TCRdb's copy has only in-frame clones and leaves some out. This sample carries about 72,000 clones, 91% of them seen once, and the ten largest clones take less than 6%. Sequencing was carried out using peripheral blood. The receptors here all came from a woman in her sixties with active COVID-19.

This CDR3 is CASSPESLVIPDTQYF. The CDR3, as DNA: TGTGCCAGCAGTCCCGAGAGCCTAGTCATCCCAGATACGCAGTATTTT. This chain uses TRBV27 with TRBJ2-3; the D is unclear. The germline V gene encodes CDR1 MNHEY and CDR2 SMNVEV (reference sequence). This CDR3 region has 16 residues. The V end lost 5 bases, the J end lost 4 bases, and 19 bases lay between the germline ends.

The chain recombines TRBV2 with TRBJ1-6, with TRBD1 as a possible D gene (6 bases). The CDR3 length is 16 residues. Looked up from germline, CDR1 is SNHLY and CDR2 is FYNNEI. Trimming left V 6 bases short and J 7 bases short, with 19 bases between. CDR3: CASSVTGPGANSPLHF. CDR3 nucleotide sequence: TGTGCCAGCAGCGTAACAGGGCCCGGGGCGAATTCACCCCTCCACTTT.

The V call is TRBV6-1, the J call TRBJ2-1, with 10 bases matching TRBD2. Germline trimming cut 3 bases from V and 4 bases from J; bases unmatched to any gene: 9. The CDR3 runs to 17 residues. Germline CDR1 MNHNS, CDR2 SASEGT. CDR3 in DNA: TGTGCCAGCAGTGACCGTAAGGGACTAGCGACGTACAATGAGCAGTTCTTC. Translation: CASSDRKGLATYNEQFF.

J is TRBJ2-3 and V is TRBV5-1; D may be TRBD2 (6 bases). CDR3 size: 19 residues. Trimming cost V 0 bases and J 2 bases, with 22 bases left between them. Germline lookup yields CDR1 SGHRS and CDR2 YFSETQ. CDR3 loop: CASSLARWSSDTHTDTQYF. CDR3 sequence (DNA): TGCGCCAGCAGCTTGGCGCGATGGTCTAGCGATACGCACACAGATACGCAGTATTTT.

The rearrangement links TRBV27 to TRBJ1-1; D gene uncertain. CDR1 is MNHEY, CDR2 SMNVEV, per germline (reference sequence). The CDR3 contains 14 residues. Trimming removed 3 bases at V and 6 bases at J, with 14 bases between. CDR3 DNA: TGTGCCAGCAGTTTCGGGAGAAAGGGTTCTGAAGCTTTCTTT. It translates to CASSFGRKGSEAFF.

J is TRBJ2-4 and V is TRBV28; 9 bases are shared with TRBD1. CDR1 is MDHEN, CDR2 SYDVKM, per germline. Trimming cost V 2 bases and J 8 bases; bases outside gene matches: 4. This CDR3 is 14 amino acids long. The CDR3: CASSLIDRGYIQYF. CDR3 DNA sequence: TGTGCCAGCAGTTTAATTGACAGGGGGTACATTCAGTACTTC.

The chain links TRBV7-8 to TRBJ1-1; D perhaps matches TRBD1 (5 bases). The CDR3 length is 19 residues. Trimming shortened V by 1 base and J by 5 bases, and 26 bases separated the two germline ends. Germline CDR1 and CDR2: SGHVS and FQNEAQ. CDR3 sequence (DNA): TGTGCCAGCAGCTTAGTTCTGCCGGGACTGACGAATCTTCGGACTGAAGCTTTCTTT. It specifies CASSLVLPGLTNLRTEAFF.

For the CDR3, the DNA is TGTGCCAGCCAGCGAGACAGGCGCTACGAGCAGTACTTC. It translates to CASQRDRRYEQYF. The chain employs TRBV6-5 and TRBJ2-7, with D possibly matching TRBD1 (6 bases). This CDR3 comprises 13 residues. Germline V gene data show CDR1 as MNHEY and CDR2 as SVGAGI. Trimming shortened V by 8 bases and J by 3 bases, and 14 bases separated the two germline ends.

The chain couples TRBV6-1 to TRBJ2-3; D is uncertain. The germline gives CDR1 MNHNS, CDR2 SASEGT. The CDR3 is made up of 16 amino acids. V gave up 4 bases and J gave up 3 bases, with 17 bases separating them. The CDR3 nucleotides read TGTGCCAGCAGTGTAAACCGGGTCCACCAGACAGATACGCAGTATTTT. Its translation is CASSVNRVHQTDTQYF.

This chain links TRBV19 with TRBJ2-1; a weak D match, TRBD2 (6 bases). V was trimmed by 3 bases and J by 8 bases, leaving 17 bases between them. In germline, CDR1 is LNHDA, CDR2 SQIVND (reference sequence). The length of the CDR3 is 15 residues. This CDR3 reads CASSISARRGYEQFF. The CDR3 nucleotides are TGTGCCAGTAGTATCTCGGCTAGGAGGGGCTATGAGCAGTTCTTC.

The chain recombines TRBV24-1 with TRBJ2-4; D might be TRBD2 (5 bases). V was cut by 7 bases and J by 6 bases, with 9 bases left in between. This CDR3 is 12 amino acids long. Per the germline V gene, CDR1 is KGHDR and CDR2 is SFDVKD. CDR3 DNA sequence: TGTGCCACCAGCCAGGCGGGAAACATTCAGTACTTC. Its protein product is CATSQAGNIQYF.

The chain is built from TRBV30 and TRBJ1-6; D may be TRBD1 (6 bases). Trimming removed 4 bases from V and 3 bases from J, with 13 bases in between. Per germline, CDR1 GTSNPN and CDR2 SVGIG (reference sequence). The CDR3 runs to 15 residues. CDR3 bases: TGTGCCTGGATAGGCCAGGGGCTCTATAATTCACCCCTCCACTTT. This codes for CAWIGQGLYNSPLHF.

CDR3 in amino acids: CASSQDWLASSYNEQFF. As DNA, the CDR3 is TGTGCCAGCAGCCAAGATTGGCTAGCGAGCTCCTACAATGAGCAGTTCTTC. J is TRBJ2-1 and V is TRBV3-1 (or the pseudogene TRBV3-2), with D perhaps matching TRBD2 (6 bases). The CDR3 is made up of 17 amino acids. The germline V gene encodes CDR1 LGHDT and CDR2 YNNKEL (reference sequence). Between the trimmed V and J ends, which lost 0 bases and 0 bases, there was a span of 12 bases.

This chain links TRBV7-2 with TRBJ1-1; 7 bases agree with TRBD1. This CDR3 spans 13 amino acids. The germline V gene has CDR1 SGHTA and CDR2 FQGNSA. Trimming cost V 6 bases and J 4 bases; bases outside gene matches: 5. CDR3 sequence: CASRLQGITEAFF. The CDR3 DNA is TGTGCCAGCAGACTACAGGGGATCACTGAAGCTTTCTTT.

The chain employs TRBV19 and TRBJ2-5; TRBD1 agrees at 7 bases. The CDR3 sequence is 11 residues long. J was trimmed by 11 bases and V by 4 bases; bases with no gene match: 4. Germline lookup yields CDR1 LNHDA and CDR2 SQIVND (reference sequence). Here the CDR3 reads CASSNRDRQYF. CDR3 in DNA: TGTGCCAGTAGTAACCGGGACAGACAGTACTTC.

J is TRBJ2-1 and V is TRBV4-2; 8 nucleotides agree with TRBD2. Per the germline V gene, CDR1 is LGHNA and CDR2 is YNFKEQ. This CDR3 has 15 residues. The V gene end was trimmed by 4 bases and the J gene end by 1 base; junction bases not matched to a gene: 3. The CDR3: CASSRSGRSYNEQFF. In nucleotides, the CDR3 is TGTGCCAGCAGCCGAAGCGGGAGATCCTACAATGAGCAGTTCTTC.

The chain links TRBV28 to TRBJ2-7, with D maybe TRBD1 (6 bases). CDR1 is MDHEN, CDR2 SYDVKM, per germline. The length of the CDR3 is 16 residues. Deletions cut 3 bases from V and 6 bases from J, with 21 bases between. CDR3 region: CASSFVMGARGGEQYF. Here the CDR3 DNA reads TGTGCCAGCAGTTTTGTGATGGGGGCCCGTGGCGGCGAGCAGTACTTC.

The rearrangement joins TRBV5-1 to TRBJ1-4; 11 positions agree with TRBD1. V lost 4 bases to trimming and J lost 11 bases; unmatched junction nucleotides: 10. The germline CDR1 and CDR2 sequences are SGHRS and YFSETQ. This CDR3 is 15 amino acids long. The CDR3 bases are TGCGCCAGCAGCCCAAATCCGGGACAGGGGGACAAACTGTTTTTT. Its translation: CASSPNPGQGDKLFF.

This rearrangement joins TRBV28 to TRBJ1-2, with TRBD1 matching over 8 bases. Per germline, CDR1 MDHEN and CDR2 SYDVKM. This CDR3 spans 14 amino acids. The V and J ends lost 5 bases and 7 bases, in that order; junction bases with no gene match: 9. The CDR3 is CASSGAGGSVGYTF. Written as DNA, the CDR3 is TGTGCCAGCAGTGGAGCAGGGGGCTCGGTTGGCTACACCTTC.

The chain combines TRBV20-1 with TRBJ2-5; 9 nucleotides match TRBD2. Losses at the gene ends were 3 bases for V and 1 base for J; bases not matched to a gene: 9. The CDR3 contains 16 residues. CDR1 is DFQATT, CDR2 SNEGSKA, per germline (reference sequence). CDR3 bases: TGCAGTGCTAGTCGGGGTCGCGGGAGGGCCCAAGAGACCCAGTACTTC. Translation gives CSASRGRGRAQETQYF.

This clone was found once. The DNA of the CDR3 is TGTGCCAGCAGTTTAGCGGACGGGACAGGGGCATTCAATGAGCAGTTCTTC. It encodes CASSLADGTGAFNEQFF. This sequence joins TRBV27 and TRBJ2-1, with 10 bases lining up with TRBD1. The CDR3 has 17 amino acids. V lost 2 bases to trimming and J lost 6 bases; unmatched junction nucleotides: 10. CDR1 and CDR2 from the germline V gene are MNHEY and SMNVEV (reference sequence).

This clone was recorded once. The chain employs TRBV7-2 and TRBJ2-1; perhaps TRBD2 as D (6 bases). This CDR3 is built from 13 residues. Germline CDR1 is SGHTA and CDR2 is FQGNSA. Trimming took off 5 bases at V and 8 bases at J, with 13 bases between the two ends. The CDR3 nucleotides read TGTGCCAGCAGCCTACCGGGGGTCTATGAGCAGTTCTTC. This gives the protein CASSLPGVYEQFF.

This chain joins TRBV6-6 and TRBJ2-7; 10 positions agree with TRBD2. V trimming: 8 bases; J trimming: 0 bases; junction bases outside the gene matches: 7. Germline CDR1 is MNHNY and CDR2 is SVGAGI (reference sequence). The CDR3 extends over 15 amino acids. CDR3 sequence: CASSGSGRTSYEQYF. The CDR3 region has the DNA TGTGCCAGCTCGGGTAGCGGGAGGACCTCCTACGAGCAGTACTTC.

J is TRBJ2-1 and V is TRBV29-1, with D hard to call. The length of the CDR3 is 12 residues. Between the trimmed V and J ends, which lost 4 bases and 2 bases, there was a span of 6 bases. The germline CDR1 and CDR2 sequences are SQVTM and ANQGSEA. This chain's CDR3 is CSVVLTYNEQFF. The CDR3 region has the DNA TGCAGCGTTGTTCTAACCTACAATGAGCAGTTCTTC.

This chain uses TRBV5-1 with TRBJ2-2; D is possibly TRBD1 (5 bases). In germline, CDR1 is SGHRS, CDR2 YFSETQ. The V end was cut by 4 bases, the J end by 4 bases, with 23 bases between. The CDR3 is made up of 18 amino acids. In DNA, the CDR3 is TGCGCCAGCAGCCCCCTATGGGCAGGGCACGGTGGCACCGGGGAGCTGTTTTTT. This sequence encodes CASSPLWAGHGGTGELFF.

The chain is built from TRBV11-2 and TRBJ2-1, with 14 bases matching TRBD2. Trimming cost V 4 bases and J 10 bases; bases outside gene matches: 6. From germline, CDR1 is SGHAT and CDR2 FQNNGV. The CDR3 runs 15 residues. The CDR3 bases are TGTGCCAGCAGCTCGGGACTAGCGGGAGTGGGGGAGCAGTTCTTC. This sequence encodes CASSSGLAGVGEQFF.

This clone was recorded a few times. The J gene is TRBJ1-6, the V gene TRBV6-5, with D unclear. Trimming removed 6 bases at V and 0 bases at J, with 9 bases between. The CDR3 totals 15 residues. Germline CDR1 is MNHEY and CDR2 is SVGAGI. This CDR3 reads CASRTQSSYNSPLHF. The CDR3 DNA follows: TGTGCCAGCAGGACACAGAGCTCCTATAATTCACCCCTCCACTTT.

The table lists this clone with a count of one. CDR3 protein: CSVESSGSTTDTQYF. The CDR3 nucleotides read TGCAGCGTTGAAAGTAGCGGGAGTACCACAGATACGCAGTATTTT. This sequence joins TRBV29-1 and TRBJ2-3, with TRBD2 matching 9 bases. The trim removed 2 bases at V and 2 bases at J, leaving 5 bases unmatched. Germline-derived CDR1 and CDR2 are SQVTM and ANQGSEA. The CDR3 contains 15 residues.

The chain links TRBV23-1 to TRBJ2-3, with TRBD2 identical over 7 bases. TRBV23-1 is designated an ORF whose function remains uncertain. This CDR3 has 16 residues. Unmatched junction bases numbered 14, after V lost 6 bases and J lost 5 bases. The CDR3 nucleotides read TGCGCCAGCAGGCATGGGAGGGAGGGGAAGGGAGATACGCAGTATTTT. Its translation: CASRHGREGKGDTQYF.

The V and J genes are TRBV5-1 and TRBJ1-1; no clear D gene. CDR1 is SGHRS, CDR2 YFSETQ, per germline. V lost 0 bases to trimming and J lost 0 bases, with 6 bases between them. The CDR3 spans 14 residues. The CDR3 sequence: CASSLGPLNTEAFF. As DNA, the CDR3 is TGCGCCAGCAGCTTGGGGCCGCTGAACACTGAAGCTTTCTTT.